One and the same sample provided the 28 T cell receptor beta chains below, sequenced in a study of T-cell memory formation after mild COVID-19. Each CDR3 protein is one row after TCRdb ran MiXCR on the 5' RACE reads. Of about 620,000 distinct CDR3 sequences listed, roughly 18% are singletons. Sequencing used PBMCs or a T cell subset sorted from them (not recorded which). The receptors shown here come from an adult woman who had mild COVID-19 (a few samples of this study predate the infection). Cell type and time point are not known.

This clonotype occurred a few times. In DNA, the CDR3 is TGCAGCGTTGAAGTGCAGGGAGGGCGGGAGCAGTACTTC. This gives the protein CSVEVQGGREQYF. The J gene is TRBJ2-7, the V gene TRBV29-1; TRBD2 matches at 7 bases. V shed 1 base, J shed 7 bases, and the junction held 7 bases outside the gene matches. The germline gives CDR1 SQVTM, CDR2 ANQGSEA. The CDR3 has 13 amino acids.

V usage is TRBV29-1 and J usage is TRBJ1-2; a weak D match, TRBD1 (6 bases). Germline loops: CDR1 SQVTM, CDR2 ANQGSEA. This CDR3 contains 14 residues. V was clipped by 4 bases and J by 2 bases, with 14 bases between them. The CDR3 bases are TGCAGCGTTGGGGGGGGCAGGGAAAACTATGGCTACACCTTC. Translation gives CSVGGGRENYGYTF.

This clonotype was seen more than once but under ten times. V usage is TRBV12-3 or TRBV12-4 and J usage is TRBJ2-6; D remains unclear. This CDR3 is built from 15 residues. V dropped 7 bases and J dropped 0 bases, with 10 bases sitting between them. In DNA form, the CDR3 reads TGTGCCAGCATCCAAGACCGCTCTGGGGCCAACGTCCTGACTTTC. Its protein product is CASIQDRSGANVLTF.

The sample holds a few counts of this clonotype. The chain employs TRBV12-3 or TRBV12-4 and TRBJ2-2; TRBD2 is a possible D gene (6 bases). V lost 5 bases and J 3 bases, leaving 25 bases between the germline ends. This CDR3 has 19 residues. CDR3 nucleotide sequence: TGTGCCAGCAGTCCGGACCGCTGGGGGGACCAAGGTTACACCGGGGAGCTGTTTTTT. It yields the protein CASSPDRWGDQGYTGELFF.

The table lists this clonotype with a few counts. The gene calls are TRBV12-3 or TRBV12-4 and TRBJ2-6, with a weak D call TRBD2 (6 bases). The CDR3 contains 20 residues. Trimming removed 1 base from V and 0 bases from J, with 19 bases in between. The CDR3 is CASSLEGLGGMSSGANVLTF. In DNA form, the CDR3 reads TGTGCCAGCAGTTTAGAAGGTCTGGGGGGAATGAGCTCTGGGGCCAACGTCCTGACTTTC.

The V and J genes are TRBV6-1 and TRBJ2-6; the D is unclear. Germline V gene sequence: CDR1 MNHNS, CDR2 SASEGT. Trimming removed 7 bases from V and 2 bases from J, with 6 bases in between. The CDR3 loop spans 13 amino acids. This chain's CDR3 is CASTRPGANVLTF. The CDR3 nucleotides are TGTGCCAGCACCCGGCCTGGGGCCAACGTCCTGACTTTC.

This clonotype was observed at least ten times. This rearrangement joins TRBV7-8 to TRBJ2-7; D gene uncertain. V gave up 0 bases and J gave up 5 bases, with 8 bases separating them. There are 13 residues in the CDR3. Germline CDR1 reads SGHVS; CDR2 reads FQNEAQ. CDR3 in amino acids: CASSLAIADEQYF. In DNA, the CDR3 is TGTGCCAGCAGCTTAGCTATCGCCGACGAGCAGTACTTC.

This clonotype was observed a few times. The rearrangement links TRBV2 to TRBJ2-7; TRBD1 might be the D (6 bases). From germline, CDR1 is SNHLY and CDR2 FYNNEI. The V end lost 11 bases, the J end lost 2 bases, and 10 bases lay between the germline ends. This CDR3 has 11 residues. In nucleotides, the CDR3 is TGTGCCGCTGGGGACACCTACGAGCAGTACTTC. It is translated as CAAGDTYEQYF.

This chain joins TRBV6-1 and TRBJ2-1; 11 positions match TRBD2. Germline lookup yields CDR1 MNHNS and CDR2 SASEGT. The CDR3 is made up of 17 amino acids. The junction had 8 bases not matched to a gene; V was cut back by 1 base and J by 6 bases. CDR3 protein: CASSEGLAGGPINEQFF. The CDR3 region has the DNA TGTGCCAGCAGTGAAGGGTTAGCGGGGGGGCCGATCAATGAGCAGTTCTTC.

The chain recombines TRBV20-1 with TRBJ1-2; a possible D gene is TRBD1 (6 bases). V lost 3 bases and J lost 7, with 18 bases in between. CDR1 and CDR2 (germline): DFQATT, SNEGSKA (reference sequence). CDR3 length: 14 residues. DNA of the CDR3: TGCAGTGCTAGGCCAGGGGCATCCCTGAGTGGCTACACCTTC. It specifies CSARPGASLSGYTF.

Only a few counts were recorded for this clonotype. The chain has TRBV7-9 and TRBJ1-1; TRBD1 might be the D (5 bases). Deletions cut 5 bases from V and 1 base from J, with 17 bases between. The CDR3 sequence is 16 residues long. CDR1 and CDR2 (germline): SEHNR, FQNEAQ (reference sequence). CDR3 nucleotides: TGTGCCAGCAGCCCCCCCTGGGGCCGGGGGAACACTGAAGCTTTCTTT. Translation gives CASSPPWGRGNTEAFF.

V gene TRBV10-3 combines with J gene TRBJ1-2, with 7 bases identical to TRBD1. CDR3 length: 14 residues. The V gene end was trimmed by 6 bases and the J gene end by 2 bases; junction bases not matched to a gene: 6. CDR1 and CDR2 (germline): ENHRY, SYGVKD. The CDR3 DNA reads as TGTGCCATCAGGGGGGACAGTCAGAACTATGGCTACACCTTC. It yields the protein CAIRGDSQNYGYTF.

This sequence joins TRBV7-2 and TRBJ2-7; TRBD2 aligns across 13 bases. The CDR3 spans 16 residues. Per germline, CDR1 SGHTA and CDR2 FQGNSA. With 5 bases clipped from V and 4 bases from J, the junction kept 8 bases outside the gene matches. CDR3 amino acids: CASSRTSGGSGYEQYF. CDR3 sequence (DNA): TGTGCCAGCAGCCGGACTAGCGGGGGTTCCGGATACGAGCAGTACTTC.

The rearrangement joins TRBV4-1 to TRBJ1-2; D is perhaps TRBD1 (5 bases). The CDR3 is 14 residues long. Germline V gives CDR1 MGHRA, CDR2 YSYEKL. The V and J ends lost 3 bases and 4 bases respectively, with 12 bases between them. CDR3 bases: TGCGCCAGCAGCCACTTAGGGGTGGGCTATGGCTACACCTTC. This translates into CASSHLGVGYGYTF.

The chain has TRBV12-3 or TRBV12-4 and TRBJ2-2; D might be TRBD1 or TRBD2, each matching 5 bases. CDR3 length equals 15 residues. V was clipped by 6 bases and J by 0 bases, with 11 bases between them. The CDR3 is CASSRDGANTGELFF. Here the CDR3 DNA reads TGTGCCAGCAGCCGGGACGGCGCGAACACCGGGGAGCTGTTTTTT.

This chain joins TRBV19 and TRBJ2-2, with 7 bases matching TRBD1. The CDR3 is 16 residues long. V was clipped by 7 bases and J by 3 bases; unmatched bases: 11. Germline CDR1 reads LNHDA; CDR2 reads SQIVND (reference sequence). CDR3 DNA: TGTGCCAGTACCGGATACCGGGACAGCTACACCGGGGAGCTGTTTTTT. Residues: CASTGYRDSYTGELFF.

V is TRBV7-9 and J is TRBJ2-1; TRBD1 or TRBD2 may be the D gene (5 bases each). Per germline, CDR1 SEHNR and CDR2 FQNEAQ (reference sequence). V was cut by 6 bases and J by 5 bases, with 8 bases left in between. CDR3 length: 12 residues. This chain's CDR3 is CASRWGNNEQFF. CDR3 sequence (DNA): TGTGCCAGCAGGTGGGGGAACAATGAGCAGTTCTTC.

The chain joins TRBV5-1 to TRBJ1-1; D may be TRBD1 (5 bases). CDR1 and CDR2 (germline): SGHRS, YFSETQ. The CDR3 length is 17 residues. The ends were cut back, 4 bases at V and 1 base at J, with 20 bases in the middle. CDR3 nucleotides: TGCGCCAGCAGCCCCCGGGACGTGAGTGGTGGGAACACTGAAGCTTTCTTT. It specifies CASSPRDVSGGNTEAFF.

This clonotype was picked up a small number of times. This sequence joins TRBV2 and TRBJ1-5, with unresolved D. Germline CDR1 SNHLY, CDR2 FYNNEI. This CDR3 comprises 13 residues. The V end was cut by 5 bases, the J end by 7 bases, with 12 bases between. The CDR3 nucleotides are TGTGCCAGCAGTAGCGGTAGGGAACAGCCCCAGCATTTT. Protein: CASSSGREQPQHF.

The sample holds a few counts of this clonotype. This chain connects TRBV12-3 or TRBV12-4 to TRBJ1-3; D is perhaps TRBD1 (5 bases). The CDR3 extends over 13 amino acids. Between the trimmed V and J ends, which lost 3 bases and 3 bases, there was a span of 6 bases. The CDR3 DNA sequence: TGTGCCAGCAGTTTCGGGGGTGGAAACACCATATATTTT. Encoded protein: CASSFGGGNTIYF.

The rearrangement uses TRBV9 and TRBJ2-1; 9 bases agree with TRBD1. Germline V gene sequence: CDR1 SGDLS, CDR2 YYNGEE. The CDR3 loop spans 17 amino acids. The V segment lost 0 bases and the J segment 3 bases; nucleotides outside the gene matches: 7. The chain's CDR3 is CASSVAWGQGHYNEQFF. CDR3 nucleotide sequence: TGTGCCAGCAGCGTAGCTTGGGGACAGGGACACTACAATGAGCAGTTCTTC. Based on the CDR3 plus reference TRBV9 and TRBJ2-1, the full variable domain is DSGVTQTPKHLITATGQRVTLRCSPRSGDLSVYWYQQSLDQGLQFLIQYYNGEERAKGNILERFSAQQFPDLHSELNLSSLELGDSALYFCASSVAWGQGHYNEQFFGPGTRLTVL.

V usage is TRBV21-1 and J usage is TRBJ2-5; the D segment call TRBD2 is taken from the table without a DNA check. TRBV21-1 is flagged as a pseudogene. This CDR3 has 16 residues. CDR3 protein: CADRVGEEGLPETQYF. CDR3 sequence (DNA): TGTGCCGACCGCGTGGGGGAAGAGGGTCTTCCTGAGACCCAGTACTTC.

With respect to this clonotype: An end of the junction differs from the germline gene, which may be a read error. The chain couples TRBV5-1 to TRBJ2-5; tentative D call: TRBD1 (6 bases). The CDR3 runs to 13 residues. Per the germline V gene, CDR1 is SGHRS and CDR2 is YFSETQ. The chain's CDR3 is CASSLDRVETKYF. The CDR3 nucleotides read TGCGCCAGCAGCTTGGACAGGGTCGAGACCAAGTACTTC.

This clonotype was counted only a few times. The V call is TRBV5-1, the J call TRBJ2-3; the D is unclear. Trimming cost V 1 base and J 4 bases, with 7 bases left between them. The CDR3 is 13 amino acids. From germline, CDR1 is SGHRS and CDR2 YFSETQ. CDR3 coding DNA: TGCGCCAGCAGCTTGTTGAGATCAGATACGCAGTATTTT. Protein sequence: CASSLLRSDTQYF.

The rearrangement links TRBV4-1 to TRBJ2-3, with D possibly being TRBD2 (5 bases). From germline, CDR1 is MGHRA and CDR2 YSYEKL. This CDR3 region has 15 residues. Trimming left V 8 bases short and J 4 bases short, with 19 bases between. The CDR3 DNA is TGCGCCAGCGCCGAACACCGGGGAGAGGCAGATACGCAGTATTTT. This sequence encodes CASAEHRGEADTQYF.

V and J are TRBV5-6 and TRBJ2-6; a possible D gene is TRBD2 (5 bases). The CDR3 is made up of 15 amino acids. From germline, CDR1 is SGHDT and CDR2 YYEEEE. V lost 1 base and J lost 3, with 8 bases in between. The chain's CDR3 is CASSLMGSGANVLTF. The CDR3 DNA follows: TGTGCCAGCAGCTTGATGGGGAGTGGGGCCAACGTCCTGACTTTC.

The chain carries TRBV5-1 and TRBJ2-3; TRBD2 matches at 8 bases. The V segment lost 1 base and the J segment 0 bases; nucleotides outside the gene matches: 13. This CDR3 is 19 amino acids long. The germline V gene encodes CDR1 SGHRS and CDR2 YFSETQ. CDR3 in amino acids: CASSLKGTSGSGSTDTQYF. Written as DNA, the CDR3 is TGCGCCAGCAGCTTGAAGGGGACTAGTGGGAGTGGTAGCACAGATACGCAGTATTTT.

V usage is TRBV19 and J usage is TRBJ2-7; D not certain. CDR1 is LNHDA, CDR2 SQIVND, per germline (reference sequence). V was shortened by 3 bases and J by 4 bases, with 13 bases between the two germline ends. The CDR3 length is 14 residues. This CDR3 reads CASSITDRHYEQYF. The CDR3 nucleotides read TGTGCCAGTAGTATCACAGACCGCCATTACGAGCAGTACTTC. The variable domain in full, with the rest retrieved from reference TRBV19 and TRBJ2-7, is DGGITQSPKYLFRKEGQNVTLSCEQNLNHDAMYWYRQDPGQGLRLIYYSQIVNDFQKGDIAEGYSVSREKKESFPLTVTSAQKNPTAFYLCASSITDRHYEQYFGPGTRLTVT.